This T cell receptor beta chain was retrieved from a study of Tregs in tolerant kidney transplant recipients. Study context: Mixed chimerism was transient after nonmyeloablative marrow transplants from related graft donors.

Only in-frame clones appear in the TCRdb table, and some are missing; sequencing was by immunoSEQ multiplex PCR. The table has over 50,000 clones, 70% to 90% seen once; the top ten hold about 2.1%. The CDR3 consists of 12 residues. Looked up from germline, CDR1 is SGHNT and CDR2 is YYREEE (reference sequence). Trimming shortened V by 2 bases and J by 9 bases, and 10 bases separated the two germline ends. Notes on the study in general: Some patients' samples used different primers over time, so nucleotide sequences weren't comparable.

To note about this clone: Its specificity is unknown.

CD4+CD25+CD127- Tregs, CD4+CD25- non-Tregs, CD4 and CD8 cells were sorted. Regulatory T cells were sorted from thawed PBMCs rested overnight at 37°C with about 220 IU/ml IL-2. The chain is built from TRBV5-4 and TRBJ2-3; possible D gene TRBD2, 5 bases. This TCR came from a human donor who received a combined kidney and bone marrow transplant. Material: Tregs from blood, obtained before the transplant. The CDR3 is CASSLGSVTQYF. The CDR3 coding sequence is TGTGCCAGCAGCTTAGGGAGCGTCACGCAGTATTTT. The variable domain in full, completed from reference TRBV5-4 and TRBJ2-3, reads ETGVTQSPTHLIKTRGQQVTLRCSSQSGHNTVSWYQQALGQGPQFIFQYYREEENGRGNFPPRFSGLQFPNYSSELNVNALELDDSALYLCASSLGSVTQYFGPGTRLTVL.